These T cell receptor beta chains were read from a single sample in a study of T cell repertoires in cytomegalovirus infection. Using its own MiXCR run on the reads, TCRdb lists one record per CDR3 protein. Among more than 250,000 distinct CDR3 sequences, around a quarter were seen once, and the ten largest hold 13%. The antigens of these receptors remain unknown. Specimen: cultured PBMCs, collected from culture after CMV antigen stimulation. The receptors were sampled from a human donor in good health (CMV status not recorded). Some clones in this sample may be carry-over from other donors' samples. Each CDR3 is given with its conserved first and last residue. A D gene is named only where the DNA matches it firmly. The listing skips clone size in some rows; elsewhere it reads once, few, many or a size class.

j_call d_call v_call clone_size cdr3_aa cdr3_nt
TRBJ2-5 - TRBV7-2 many CASSPRPGPKETQYF TGTGCCAGCAGCCCCCGCCCGGGACCTAAAGAGACCCAGTACTTC
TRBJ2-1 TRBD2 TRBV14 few CASSQPTSGAEQFF TGTGCCAGCAGCCAACCAACTAGCGGGGCAGAGCAGTTCTTC
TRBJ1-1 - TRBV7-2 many CASSRQLTEAFF TGTGCCAGCAGCAGACAGCTCACTGAAGCTTTCTTT
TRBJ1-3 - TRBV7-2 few CASTSWGASGNTIYF TGTGCCAGCACCTCGTGGGGAGCAAGCGGAAACACCATATATTTT
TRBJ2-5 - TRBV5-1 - CASSTRQAKETQYF TGCGCCAGCAGCACCCGACAGGCAAAAGAGACCCAGTACTTC
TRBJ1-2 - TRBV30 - CAWSKIGTSSFNYGYTF TGTGCCTGGAGTAAGATAGGGACGTCAAGTTTTAACTATGGCTACACCTTC
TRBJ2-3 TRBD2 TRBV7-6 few CASSLEAGNPFSTDTQYF TGTGCCAGCAGCTTAGAAGCGGGGAACCCCTTTAGCACAGATACGCAGTATTTT
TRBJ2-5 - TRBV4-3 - CASSQDLSETQYF TGCGCCAGCAGCCAAGATCTTTCGGAGACCCAGTACTTC
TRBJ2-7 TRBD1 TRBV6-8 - CASSYRRSRDRVYEQYF TGTGCCAGCAGTTACCGAAGAAGCCGGGACAGGGTATACGAGCAGTACTTC
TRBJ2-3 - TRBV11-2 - CASSLTTDHSVSTDTQYF TGTGCCAGCAGCTTAACCACGGACCATAGTGTGTCCACAGATACGCAGTATTTT
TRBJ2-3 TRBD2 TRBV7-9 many CASLSSGTSTDTQYF TGTGCCAGCCTGAGTAGCGGGACCTCCACAGATACGCAGTATTTT
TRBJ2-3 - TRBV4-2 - CASSQDARAWGDTQYF TGTGCCAGCAGCCAAGACGCCCGCGCGTGGGGAGATACGCAGTATTTT
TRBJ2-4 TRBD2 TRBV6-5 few CASSSTTSGRGNIQYF TGTGCCAGCAGTTCGACCACTAGCGGGAGGGGGAACATTCAGTACTTC
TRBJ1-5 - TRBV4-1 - CASSQGTSNQPQHF TGCGCCAGCAGCCAAGGGACCTCCAATCAGCCCCAGCATTTT
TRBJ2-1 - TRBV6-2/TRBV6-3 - CASSRTYNEQFF TGTGCCAGCAGCCGCACCTACAATGAGCAGTTCTTC
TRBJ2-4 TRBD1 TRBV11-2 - CASSKGTGGYEATKNIQYF TGTGCCAGCAGCAAAGGGACAGGGGGATATGAGGCCACCAAAAACATTCAGTACTTC
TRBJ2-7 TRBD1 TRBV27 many CASSLGTGYSYEQYF TGTGCCAGCAGTTTAGGGACAGGGTATTCCTACGAGCAGTACTTC
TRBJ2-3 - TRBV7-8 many CASSLADLTDTQYF TGTGCCAGCAGCTTAGCTGATCTCACAGATACGCAGTATTTT
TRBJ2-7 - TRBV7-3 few CASSSALIYEQYF TGTGCCAGCAGCTCAGCCCTGATCTACGAGCAGTACTTC
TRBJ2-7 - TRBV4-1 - CASSQSGTVAYEQYF TGCGCCAGCAGCCAATCCGGGACTGTCGCCTACGAGCAGTACTTC
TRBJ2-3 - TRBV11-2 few CASSFSLDGTDTQYF TGTGCCAGCAGCTTTTCCCTAGACGGAACAGATACGCAGTATTTT
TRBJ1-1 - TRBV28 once CASSWAERMNTEAFF TGTGCCAGCTCCTGGGCGGAGCGAATGAACACTGAAGCTTTCTTT
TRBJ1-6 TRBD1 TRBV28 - CASKLPGQILSPLHF TGTGCCAGCAAACTTCCGGGACAGATCCTCTCACCCCTCCACTTT
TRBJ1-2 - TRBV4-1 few CASSHRLNYGYTF TGCGCCAGCAGCCACAGACTGAACTATGGCTACACCTTC
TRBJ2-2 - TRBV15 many CATSRDVGAANTGELFF TGTGCCACCAGCAGAGATGTTGGTGCCGCGAACACCGGGGAGCTGTTTTTT
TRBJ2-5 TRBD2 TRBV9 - CASSALAERETQYF TGTGCCAGCAGCGCACTAGCGGAGAGAGAGACCCAGTACTTC
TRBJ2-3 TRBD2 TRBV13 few CASSLYRRTSGKTIVDTQYF TGTGCCAGCAGCTTATATAGGAGGACTAGCGGGAAAACGATAGTAGATACGCAGTATTTT
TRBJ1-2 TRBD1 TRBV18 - CASSPPGRGPGYGYTF TGTGCCAGCTCACCACCGGGGAGGGGGCCTGGCTATGGCTACACCTTC
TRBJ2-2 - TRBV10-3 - CAISEVTPGELFF TGTGCCATCAGTGAGGTGACCCCCGGGGAGCTGTTTTTT